The rows below give T cell receptor beta chains drawn from one sample of a study of neoadjuvant anti-PD-1 for oral cavity cancer. Some clones are missing from TCRdb's copy, which holds only in-frame ones; the method was immunoSEQ multiplex PCR. The sample holds around 7,200 clones, 62% seen once. Material: PBMCs, obtained after nivolumab (anti-PD-1) treatment. The source of these receptors is a person between 40 and 85 years old with oral cavity squamous cell carcinoma. Each CDR3 is given with its conserved first and last residue. Fields, in order: J gene, V gene, CDR3 protein.

>TRBJ2-5|TRBV5-1
CASSIQPGNQETQYF
>TRBJ2-1|TRBV10-1
CASSEGGTGGQFF
>TRBJ1-1|TRBV5-1
CASSPPGSNTEAFF
>TRBJ2-2|TRBV7-9
CASSLGWAGTPLNTGELFF
>TRBJ2-1|TRBV19
CASSISATGGEQFF
>TRBJ1-1|TRBV4-2
CASSPTGGRDEAFF
>TRBJ1-1|TRBV2
CASGRQVEAFF
>TRBJ2-7|TRBV13
CASSFHGTGLPYEQYF
>TRBJ1-5|TRBV4-3
CASSQRTDQPQHF
>TRBJ1-3|TRBV5-6
CASSSKSSGNTIYF
>TRBJ2-1|TRBV19
CASSILPYNEQFF
>TRBJ2-7|TRBV7-2
CASSPYRVFEQYF
>TRBJ1-2|TRBV7-2
CASSLMKVNYGYTF
>TRBJ2-1|TRBV28
CASSLSPLSGYNEQFF
>TRBJ1-4|TRBV2
CASSQGGGEKLFF
>TRBJ1-1|TRBV19
CASSRIQGTEAFF
>TRBJ2-3|TRBV7-2
CASSLEARGGTDTQYF
>TRBJ1-4|TRBV29-1
CSVGKQGANEKLFF
>TRBJ2-5|TRBV30
CAWTATIQETQYF
>TRBJ1-1|TRBV7-2
CASSLENTEAFF
>TRBJ1-2|TRBV2
CASSETPDGGYGYTF